This T cell receptor beta chain appears in the sequencing data of a study of molecular identifiers for immune sequencing clone quantification. This clonotype was counted only a few times. TCRdb re-called the PCR reads with MiXCR, one entry per CDR3 protein. Among some 590,000 distinct CDR3 sequences, about 25% were seen once, and the ten largest hold 0.7% to 0.95%. V lost 0 bases and J 0 bases, leaving 16 bases between the germline ends. The CDR3 spans 17 residues. Germline lookup yields CDR1 DFQATT and CDR2 SNEGSKA (reference sequence). Material for sequencing was naive CD8+ T cells from blood, with Jurkat cell RNA spiked in. The subset denotes: FACS-sorted CD8+CD4-CCR7+CD45RA+ naive T cells. The chain combines TRBV20-1 with TRBJ2-3, with a weak D call TRBD1 (6 bases). The TCR sequence derives from a human donor in good health. Some libraries in this study had Jurkat cell RNA spiked in. The CDR3 DNA is TGCAGTGCTAGAGATTTTTGGGGGCGGACTAGCACAGATACGCAGTATTTT. This codes for CSARDFWGRTSTDTQYF.